The rows below give T cell receptor beta chains drawn from one sample of a study of cytomegalovirus exposure and HLA in healthy donors. Assay: immunoSEQ multiplex PCR; the TCRdb copy retains only in-frame clones and omits some. The top ten hold 8% to 8.5% of the sample, which has approximately 50,000 clones, about 78% seen once. The sample comprised PBMCs. The receptor set was obtained from a man between 25 and 39 years old in good health and CMV-seropositive. The CDR3 runs from the conserved cysteine through the conserved F or W. D genes are given only for firm matches. A row's size may be missing; if present it is once, few, many or a size class.

-,TRBV4-1,TRBD1,TRBJ2-5,CASSQGQGYQETQYF,TGCGCCAGCAGCCAGGGACAGGGCTACCAAGAGACCCAGTACTTC
-,TRBV7-2,TRBD2,TRBJ2-3,CASSLSGGAAEDTQYF,TGTGCCAGCAGCCTTAGCGGGGGGGCGGCGGAAGATACGCAGTATTTT
-,TRBV2,TRBD2,TRBJ2-5,CARSGRGGEETQYF,TGTGCCAGGAGCGGGCGGGGGGGAGAAGAGACCCAGTACTTC
-,TRBV4-1,-,TRBJ2-7,CASSRTLTGYEQYF,TGCGCCAGCAGCCGCACGCTAACAGGGTACGAGCAGTACTTC
-,TRBV18,-,TRBJ2-3,CASSPSEADTDTQYF,TGTGCCAGCTCACCAAGTGAGGCTGACACAGATACGCAGTATTTT
once,TRBV5-1,-,TRBJ2-7,CASSPKYQGSYEQYF,TGCGCCAGCAGCCCTAAATATCAGGGGTCCTACGAGCAGTACTTC
few,TRBV5-4,-,TRBJ2-1,CASSFRPDNEQFF,TGTGCCAGCAGCTTTCGTCCCGACAATGAGCAGTTCTTC
few,TRBV19,TRBD1,TRBJ2-4,CASSTFGTGKNIQYF,TGTGCCAGTAGTACATTCGGGACAGGGAAAAACATTCAGTACTTC
-,TRBV27,TRBD1,TRBJ1-5,CASSFRDRNQPQHF,TGTGCCAGCAGTTTTCGGGACAGGAATCAGCCCCAGCATTTT
-,TRBV30,-,TRBJ1-2,CAWSAQQGRYGYTF,TGTGCCTGGAGTGCCCAACAGGGAAGATACGGCTACACCTTC
-,TRBV25-1,TRBD2,TRBJ2-3,CAVSSGALTDTQYF,TGTGCCGTATCTAGCGGGGCACTCACAGATACGCAGTATTTT
-,TRBV27,TRBD1,TRBJ1-2,CASSLGGDRVYGYTF,TGTGCCAGCAGTTTAGGCGGGGACAGGGTCTATGGCTACACCTTC
-,TRBV25-1,TRBD2,TRBJ2-5,CASSEEASGFQETQYF,TGTGCCAGCAGTGAAGAGGCTAGCGGGTTCCAAGAGACCCAGTACTTC
-,TRBV25-1,-,TRBJ2-7,CASSDAQQPRRGEQYF,TGTGCCAGCAGTGATGCCCAACAGCCCCGCAGGGGCGAGCAGTACTTC
-,TRBV6-4,TRBD1,TRBJ1-2,CASSPQGDSTYGYTF,TGTGCCAGCAGCCCCCAGGGGGACAGCACGTATGGCTACACCTTC
-,TRBV6-5,TRBD1,TRBJ1-3,CASSRGTGGNTIYF,TGTGCCAGCAGCCGAGGGACAGGCGGAAACACCATATATTTT
-,TRBV2,-,TRBJ2-6,CASSLTGTGANVLTF,TGTGCCAGCAGTTTAACAGGGACTGGGGCCAACGTCCTGACTTTC
-,TRBV6-5,-,TRBJ2-3,CASSRGTAALGTQYF,TGTGCCAGCAGCCGGGGGACAGCTGCACTGGGTACGCAGTATTTT
few,TRBV30,-,TRBJ2-5,CAWGGDRNLQETQYF,TGTGCCTGGGGCGGGGACCGAAACCTCCAAGAGACCCAGTACTTC
-,TRBV2,-,TRBJ2-5,CASASQETQYF,TGTGCCAGCGCGAGCCAAGAGACCCAGTACTTC
-,TRBV6-5,-,TRBJ1-1,CASSYSTDLLNTEAFF,TGTGCCAGCAGTTACTCAACGGACTTGCTTAACACTGAAGCTTTCTTT
-,TRBV9,-,TRBJ2-7,CASSPDGNYEQYF,TGTGCCAGCAGCCCCGACGGGAACTACGAGCAGTACTTC
-,TRBV30,-,TRBJ1-4,CAWSGGATNEKLFF,TGTGCCTGGAGTGGGGGGGCAACTAATGAAAAACTGTTTTTT
few,TRBV5-6,TRBD1,TRBJ1-2,CASSYPGQTGTNYGYTF,TGTGCCAGCAGCTACCCGGGACAGACGGGAACTAACTATGGCTACACCTTC
few,TRBV5-6,-,TRBJ1-1,CASSFDRYTEAFF,TGTGCCAGCAGCTTTGACAGATACACTGAAGCTTTCTTT
-,TRBV4-2,-,TRBJ2-2,CASSQDRAGETGELFF,TGTGCCAGCAGCCAAGATAGGGCAGGGGAGACCGGGGAGCTGTTTTTT
-,TRBV6-1,-,TRBJ2-5,CASSDGGTQYF,TGTGCCAGCAGCGATGGAGGGACCCAGTACTTC
-,TRBV2,TRBD2,TRBJ2-1,CASGRPSGGNNEQFF,TGTGCCAGCGGGCGCCCTAGCGGGGGGAACAATGAGCAGTTCTTC
-,TRBV11-3,-,TRBJ2-5,CASSLGGGFQETQYF,TGTGCCAGCAGCTTAGGGGGGGGCTTCCAAGAGACCCAGTACTTC
few,TRBV5-1,-,TRBJ2-3,CASSQGLQTDTQYF,TGCGCCAGCAGCCAGGGACTTCAGACAGATACGCAGTATTTT
-,TRBV9,TRBD2,TRBJ2-1,CASSVVWGGNNEQFF,TGTGCCAGCAGCGTAGTGTGGGGGGGTAACAATGAGCAGTTCTTC
-,TRBV13,-,TRBJ2-3,CASSLGRGAESRVTQYF,TGTGCCAGCAGCTTAGGCCGTGGGGCAGAGTCTAGGGTTACGCAGTATTTT
-,TRBV30,-,TRBJ1-4,CAWSVGGALGEKLFF,TGTGCCTGGAGTGTCGGGGGGGCGCTCGGTGAAAAACTGTTTTTT
-,TRBV2,-,TRBJ1-2,CASRVTVGGYTF,TGTGCCAGCAGGGTAACGGTTGGTGGCTACACCTTC
-,TRBV4-2,-,TRBJ1-6,CASSQDWGLNSPLHF,TGTGCCAGCAGCCAAGATTGGGGCCTTAATTCACCCCTCCACTTT
once,TRBV28,TRBD1,TRBJ1-3,CASTPGGQYSGNTIYF,TGTGCCAGCACCCCTGGGGGACAGTACTCTGGAAACACCATATATTTT
-,TRBV21-1,-,TRBJ1-2,CASRLGGLGYTF,TGTGCCAGCAGATTGGGCGGGTTAGGCTACACCTTC
-,TRBV5-1,-,TRBJ1-1,CASSFQGTEAFF,TGCGCCAGCAGCTTCCAGGGAACTGAAGCTTTCTTT
-,TRBV27,TRBD1,TRBJ2-6,CASSPATGGFSSGANVLTF,TGTGCCAGCAGCCCCGCGACAGGGGGCTTTAGCTCTGGGGCCAACGTCCTGACTTTC
once,TRBV15,-,TRBJ2-7,CATSRDQGRANEQYF,TGTGCCACCAGCAGAGATCAGGGCAGGGCCAACGAGCAGTACTTC
-,TRBV6-5,-,TRBJ2-6,CASSRQSSGANVLTF,TGTGCCAGCAGCCGACAGTCCTCTGGGGCCAACGTCCTGACTTTC
-,TRBV6-1,-,TRBJ2-7,CASDQGPSYEQYF,TGTGCCAGCGACCAGGGGCCCTCCTACGAGCAGTACTTC
-,TRBV27,TRBD2,TRBJ2-5,CASSPGTSRIKETQYF,TGTGCCAGCAGCCCTGGGACTAGCCGGATCAAAGAGACCCAGTACTTC
-,TRBV7-3,TRBD2,TRBJ2-5,CASSLTRLTGGQETQYF,TGTGCCAGCAGCTTAACGAGATTAACGGGGGGGCAAGAGACCCAGTACTTC
-,TRBV10-3,TRBD1,TRBJ1-5,CAISESKGQGAYQPQHF,TGTGCCATCAGTGAGTCAAAGGGACAGGGGGCCTATCAGCCCCAGCATTTT
-,TRBV7-6,-,TRBJ1-5,CASSLAGRDSPQHF,TGTGCCAGCAGCTTAGCGGGGAGGGATTCACCCCAGCATTTT
-,TRBV6-4,-,TRBJ1-5,CASSESENQPQHF,TGTGCCAGCAGTGAGTCAGAAAATCAGCCCCAGCATTTT
few,TRBV2,-,TRBJ1-1,CASSFAVEAFF,TGTGCCAGCAGTTTCGCGGTTGAAGCTTTCTTT
few,TRBV6-6,TRBD2,TRBJ2-7,CASRDGGARGEQYF,TGTGCCAGCAGGGACGGGGGGGCTAGAGGCGAGCAGTACTTC